The TCR beta chain described here comes from a study of T cell responses to AZD1222 COVID-19 vaccine. Only in-frame clones appear in the TCRdb table, and some are missing; sequencing was by immunoSEQ multiplex PCR. The sample records about 110,000 clones, roughly nine tenths being singletons. There are 16 residues in the CDR3. Unmatched junction bases numbered 2, after V lost 2 bases and J lost 1 base. Germline V CDR1 and CDR2: KGHSH, LQKENI. The sequences come from peripheral blood, collected on day 0 of MenACWY control vaccination. The clonotype originates from an adult in good health. The chain is built from TRBV18 and TRBJ2-2, with 9 bases that match TRBD1. CDR3 nucleotides: TGTGCCAGCTCACCATCGACAGGGGGGAACACCGGGGAGCTGTTTTTT. It encodes CASSPSTGGNTGELFF.